This T cell receptor beta chain comes out of a study of cytomegalovirus exposure and HLA in healthy donors. Study observations and caveats: Among TCR beta chains, those listed as cytomegalovirus-associated numbered about 150.

The PCR made use of 60 Vbeta and 13 Jbeta primers. Libraries were prepared by immunoSEQ multiplex PCR; TCRdb keeps only in-frame clonotypes and omits some of them. The sample contains 100,000 to 150,000 clones, 75% to 80% of which appear only once. Germline-derived CDR1 and CDR2 are MRHNA and SNTAGT. V gave up 6 bases and J gave up 2 bases, with 9 bases separating them. The length of the CDR3 is 13 residues. To note about this clone: The antigen is unknown.

The rearrangement uses TRBV6-4 and TRBJ2-3, with a possible D match to TRBD1 (5 bases). The sequencing sample was made of PBMCs. This TCR derives from a male donor in good health and CMV-seronegative. CDR3 protein: CASSREITDTQYF. The CDR3 DNA reads as TGTGCCAGCAGCAGGGAAATCACAGATACGCAGTATTTT.